These T cell receptor beta chains were read from a single sample in a study of T cells in Graves' hyperthyroidism and ophthalmopathy. TCRdb analysed the multiplex PCR reads with MiXCR anew, one entry per CDR3 protein. The profile shows fewer than 350,000 distinct CDR3 sequences, roughly 13% of them singletons. Specimen: blood. These receptors were obtained from a woman younger than 45 with Graves' hyperthyroidism that later progressed to Graves' ophthalmopathy. CDR3s include the opening cysteine and the closing phenylalanine or tryptophan. D genes are given only for firm matches. Not every row has a clone size; where given, it reads once, few, many or a size class.

v_call	j_call	clone_size	d_call	cdr3_aa	cdr3_nt
TRBV28	TRBJ1-2	many	NA	CASSSGSTLGYTF	TGTGCCAGCAGTTCAGGCTCGACCCTGGGCTACACCTTC
TRBV7-7	TRBJ2-3	many	NA	CASSLKNGESTDTQYF	TGTGCTAGCAGCCTCAAAAACGGGGAATCCACAGATACGCAGTATTTT
TRBV27	TRBJ2-5	many	NA	CASSSTGHRDPKETQYF	TGTGCCAGCAGTTCCACGGGCCACAGGGATCCCAAAGAGACCCAGTACTTC
TRBV4-1	TRBJ2-7	few	NA	CASSQDLYYEQYF	TGCGCCAGCAGCCAAGACCTCTACTATGAGCAGTACTTC
TRBV5-6	TRBJ2-7	few	NA	CASKTMGLYEQYF	TGTGCCAGCAAAACTATGGGCCTGTACGAGCAGTACTTC
TRBV6-4	TRBJ1-1	many	NA	CASSERVGNTEAFF	TGTGCCAGCAGTGAGCGAGTCGGGAACACTGAAGCTTTCTTT
TRBV3-1	TRBJ2-1	many	TRBD1	CASSLTGGAGGNEQFF	TGTGCCAGCAGCCTAACAGGGGGCGCCGGGGGGAATGAGCAGTTCTTC
TRBV28	TRBJ2-7	many	TRBD1	CASSPTGGPYEQYF	TGTGCCAGCAGCCCGACAGGGGGCCCCTACGAGCAGTACTTC
TRBV7-9	TRBJ2-4	few	NA	CASSQTGILAKNIQYF	TGTGCCAGCAGCCAAACAGGGATACTAGCCAAAAACATTCAGTACTTC
TRBV10-3	TRBJ2-1	many	NA	CATQTRSSYNEQFF	TGTGCCACCCAGACTAGAAGCTCCTACAATGAGCAGTTCTTC
TRBV6-2/TRBV6-3	TRBJ2-7	NA	NA	CASSYLTAYEQYF	TGTGCCAGCAGTTACTTGACCGCCTACGAGCAGTACTTC
TRBV6-2/TRBV6-3	TRBJ2-2	many	NA	CASSRVAGELFF	TGTGCCAGCAGCCGAGTCGCCGGGGAGCTGTTTTTT
TRBV10-3	TRBJ2-7	many	TRBD2	CATTPGGGGNEQYF	TGTGCCACCACCCCCGGGGGGGGCGGGAACGAGCAGTACTTC
TRBV20-1	TRBJ2-1	many	TRBD2	CSAESGATYNEQFF	TGCAGTGCGGAAAGCGGGGCCACCTACAATGAGCAGTTCTTC
TRBV3-1	TRBJ2-1	NA	TRBD2	CASSPPSGLAGEPPGYNEQFF	TGTGCCAGCAGCCCCCCATCAGGACTAGCGGGAGAACCCCCTGGCTACAATGAGCAGTTCTTC
TRBV4-3	TRBJ1-1	many	NA	CASSQGWTTAFF	TGCGCCAGCAGCCAAGGATGGACTACAGCTTTCTTT
TRBV27	TRBJ2-5	many	NA	CASGPGTFTQYF	TGTGCCAGCGGGCCCGGGACTTTCACCCAGTACTTC